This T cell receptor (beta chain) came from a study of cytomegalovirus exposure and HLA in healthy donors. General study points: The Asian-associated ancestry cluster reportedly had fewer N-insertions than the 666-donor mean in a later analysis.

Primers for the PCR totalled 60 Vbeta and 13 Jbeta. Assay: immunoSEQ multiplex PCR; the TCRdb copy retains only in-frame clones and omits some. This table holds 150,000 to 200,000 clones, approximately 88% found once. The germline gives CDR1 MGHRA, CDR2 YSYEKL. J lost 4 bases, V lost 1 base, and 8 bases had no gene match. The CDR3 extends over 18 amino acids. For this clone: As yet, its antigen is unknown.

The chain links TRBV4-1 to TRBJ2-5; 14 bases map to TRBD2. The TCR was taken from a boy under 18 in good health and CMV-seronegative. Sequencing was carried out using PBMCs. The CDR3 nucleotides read TGCGCCAGCAGCCAAGTACCCGGACTAGCGGGAGGTGGAGAGACCCAGTACTTC. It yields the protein CASSQVPGLAGGGETQYF.